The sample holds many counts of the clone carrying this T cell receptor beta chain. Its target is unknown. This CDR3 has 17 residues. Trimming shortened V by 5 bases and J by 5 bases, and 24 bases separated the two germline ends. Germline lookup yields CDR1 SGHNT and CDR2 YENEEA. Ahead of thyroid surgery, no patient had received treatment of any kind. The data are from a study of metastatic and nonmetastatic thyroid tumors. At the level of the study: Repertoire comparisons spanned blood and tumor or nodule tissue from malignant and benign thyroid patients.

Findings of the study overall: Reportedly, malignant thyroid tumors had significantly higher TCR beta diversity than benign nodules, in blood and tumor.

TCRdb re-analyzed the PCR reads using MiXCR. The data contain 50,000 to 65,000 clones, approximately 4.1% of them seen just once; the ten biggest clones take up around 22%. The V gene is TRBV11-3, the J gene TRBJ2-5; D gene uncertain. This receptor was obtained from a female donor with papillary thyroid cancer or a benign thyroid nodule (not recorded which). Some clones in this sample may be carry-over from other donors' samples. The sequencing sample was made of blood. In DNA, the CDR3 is TGTGCCAGCAGCAAAGATCCGACCGACTCAAGCCCGGAGACCCAGTACTTC. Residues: CASSKDPTDSSPETQYF.